This paragraph covers one TCR beta chain sequence. The clone's antigen remains unknown. Base qualities were left out, and no much larger clone turns up one base away. The junction shows trimming of 5 bases on V and 4 bases on J, and the gene matches do not reach 9 bases of it. CDR1 MNHEY and CDR2 SMNVEV are derived from the germline V gene (reference sequence). From the cysteine up to the phenylalanine, the CDR3 has a length of 16 residues. Here the CDR3 DNA is all that survives: 48 bases in frame from base 1. CD4+ T cells from unexposed donors were collected before the COVID-19 pandemic (2011-2018). Following 10 days of culture, the EasySep CD4+ T cell isolation kit was used to isolate CD4+ T cells. Unexposed donor CD4+ T cells were tested for reactivity to SARS-CoV-2 S and N and four common cold coronavirus spike pools, as cell number allowed. Approximately 1.8 million PBMCs per well were cultured in IMDM with around 4.8% human AB serum and 8.5 to 10 IU/ml IL-2. Half of the culture medium was replaced with fresh IL-2-containing medium on days 3 and 7. Triplicate replicate wells were generally used for each peptide culture condition. The leukapheresis product used for the unexposed donors was purchased from a commercial source. PBMCs were isolated from leukapheresis product or whole blood by Ficoll-Paque PLUS gradient centrifugation. The PBMCs went either fresh into the expansion assay or into cryopreservation at -140 degrees C. The QIAamp Micro DNA Kit was used to extract genomic DNA from the CD4+ T cells.

Library creation used the immunoSEQ multiplex PCR assay. The study's own analysis went as follows. During preprocessing, nonproductive sequences were removed, as were CDR3s that did not start with C, did not end with F or W, or were shorter than 7 amino acids. The MANAFEST web app identified antigen-specific clonotypes based on expansion compared with the reference and other culture wells. A clone was considered positive if the clone showed significant expansion compared with the reference culture in 2 of 3 replicate wells at an FDR below 0.05. To be called positive, a clone also had to show significant expansion compared with every other tandem well and an odds ratio greater than 5. Pairwise Levenshtein distance, computed with the stringdist R package after three terminal residues were trimmed from each end, was used as the measure of CDR3 homology. As stored in TCRdb, this immuneACCESS dataset retains in-frame rearrangements with V and J assigned. A fraction of the clones does not appear; measured against another copy, unresolved V genes explain less than half of the discrepancy, and the remainder lacks a known reason. V and J calls and clone size are those listed in that table; D and trimming were worked out from the DNA. Here the sample has around 25,000 clones; less than 85% occur a single time. Clones ranked in the top ten supply more than 15% of the sample.

This record belongs to a study of CD4 T cells in relation to SARS-CoV-2 and coronaviruses (dated by TCRdb to 2020 to 2023). In terms of the full investigation: The ViraFEST assay cultured PBMCs with antigen for roughly nine days, then sequenced TCR beta CDR3s to find antigen-specific clonal expansions. Samples from a few pre-COVID donors and the naive versus memory experiments were sequenced with the Adaptive Biotechnologies TCR-sequencing kit; other data were Illumina-based. Using patient-derived lymphoblastoid cell lines, the shared crossreactive spike epitopes were mapped to their HLA restriction. The study assessed, at the TCR clonotype level, memory CD4+ T cell crossreactivity between SARS-CoV-2 and common cold coronavirus spike proteins. A different TCR-beta assay, based on Illumina, was used to sequence expansion assays from other donors in the study. An HIV-1 Nef peptide pool or a no-peptide culture served as the negative reference condition. What the work shows at the level of the full study, not this receptor alone: The study was constrained by small numbers of patients and of tested TCRs. Crossreactive clones showed significantly weaker SARS-CoV-2-driven expansion than monoreactive clones, consistent with antigenic imprinting. Crossreactivity analysis centred on spike protein, so crossreactivity against other viral proteins was not assessed. No donor contributed both pre-pandemic and post-infection samples, which limited tracing the source of pre-existing responses. Roughly 64% of donors had memory CD4+ clonotypes that crossrecognized SARS-CoV-2 and at least one common cold coronavirus spike.

This sequence was found in a human donor in good health. The chain employs TRBV27 and TRBJ1-2; 11 central nucleotides agree with TRBD1. The sequenced sample was CD4+ T cells from PBMCs, cultured in vitro. The CDR3 is CASSPLPDRGLYGYTF. At the DNA level, the sequence is TGTGCCAGCAGTCCACTCCCGGACAGGGGGCTCTATGGCTACACCTTC.